Here is one T cell receptor (beta chain) with its context. TCRdb's copy holds only in-frame clones and misses some; the assay was immunoSEQ multiplex PCR. The data show over 25,000 clones, 82% seen once. The CDR3 length is 15 residues. Germline V gene sequence: CDR1 LNHDA, CDR2 SQIVND (reference sequence). The junction had 10 bases not matched to a gene; V was cut back by 5 bases and J by 4 bases. Regarding treatment: randomized to nivolumab then ipilimumab (arm A) or the reverse (arm B). No patient had prior DNA-damaging chemotherapy. Live CD3+CD8+ CD19− CD56− cells were sorted from PBMCs. The data were obtained in a study of sequential checkpoint blockade in melanoma. Study as a whole: First-line arms were nivolumab then ipilimumab, or the reverse, randomized 1:1. Both treatment sequences were followed by maintenance nivolumab.

The chain couples TRBV19 to TRBJ1-2; 7 positions match TRBD1. This specimen consisted of CD8+ T cells sorted from blood (inferred from file names), obtained from a patient given nivolumab and ipilimumab in sequence. This clonotype originated in a human donor with melanoma. CDR3: CASSAPPTGIYGYTF. CDR3 coding DNA: TGTGCCAGTAGTGCCCCCCCGACAGGGATCTATGGCTACACCTTC.